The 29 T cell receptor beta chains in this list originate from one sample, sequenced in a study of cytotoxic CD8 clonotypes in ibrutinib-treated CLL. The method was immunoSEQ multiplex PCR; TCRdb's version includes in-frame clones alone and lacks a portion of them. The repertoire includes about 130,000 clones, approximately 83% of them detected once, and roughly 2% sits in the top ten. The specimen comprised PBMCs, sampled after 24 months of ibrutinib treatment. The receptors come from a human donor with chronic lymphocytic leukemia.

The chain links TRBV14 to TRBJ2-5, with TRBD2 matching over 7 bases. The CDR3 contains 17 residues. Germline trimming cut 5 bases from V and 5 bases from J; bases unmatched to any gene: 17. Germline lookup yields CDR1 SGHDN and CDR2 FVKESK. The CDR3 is CASSAHDGGIRLETQYF. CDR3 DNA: TGTGCCAGCAGCGCCCATGACGGGGGGATAAGGTTGGAGACCCAGTACTTC.

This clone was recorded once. In DNA, the CDR3 is TGTGCCAGCAAGAGTACCGGGACAGGGGGCTCACATAGCAATCAGCCCCAGCATTTT. It specifies CASKSTGTGGSHSNQPQHF. The chain has TRBV28 and TRBJ1-5; TRBD1 agrees at 12 bases. The CDR3 covers 19 residues. Looked up from germline, CDR1 is MDHEN and CDR2 is SYDVKM. J gave up 0 bases and V 7 bases, and 13 bases lay outside the gene matches.

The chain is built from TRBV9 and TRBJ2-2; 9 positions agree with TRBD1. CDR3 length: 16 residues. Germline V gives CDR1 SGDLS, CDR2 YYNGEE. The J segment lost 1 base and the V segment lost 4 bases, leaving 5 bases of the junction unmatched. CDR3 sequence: CASSPGTGKNTGELFF. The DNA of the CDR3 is TGTGCCAGCAGCCCCGGGACAGGGAAGAACACCGGGGAGCTGTTTTTT.

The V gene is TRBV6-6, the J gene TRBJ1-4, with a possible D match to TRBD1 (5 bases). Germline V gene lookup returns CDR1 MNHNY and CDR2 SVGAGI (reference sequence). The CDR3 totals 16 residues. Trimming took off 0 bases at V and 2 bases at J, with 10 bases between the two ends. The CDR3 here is CASSYSKSGTNEKLFF. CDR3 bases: TGTGCCAGCAGTTACTCGAAATCAGGGACTAATGAAAAACTGTTTTTT.

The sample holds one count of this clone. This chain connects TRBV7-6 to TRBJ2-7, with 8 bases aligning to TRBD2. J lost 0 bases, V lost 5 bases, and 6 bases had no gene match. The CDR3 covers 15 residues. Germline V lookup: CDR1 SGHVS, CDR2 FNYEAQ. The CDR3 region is CASSGSGASSYEQYF. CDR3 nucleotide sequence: TGTGCCAGCAGCGGTAGCGGGGCGAGCTCCTACGAGCAGTACTTC.

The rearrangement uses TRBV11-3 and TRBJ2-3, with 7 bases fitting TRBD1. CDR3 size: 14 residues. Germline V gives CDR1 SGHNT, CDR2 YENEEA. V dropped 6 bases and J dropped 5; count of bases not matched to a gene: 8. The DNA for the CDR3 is TGTGCCAGCAGTCACGGGACAGTTGTAGATACGCAGTATTTT. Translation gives CASSHGTVVDTQYF.

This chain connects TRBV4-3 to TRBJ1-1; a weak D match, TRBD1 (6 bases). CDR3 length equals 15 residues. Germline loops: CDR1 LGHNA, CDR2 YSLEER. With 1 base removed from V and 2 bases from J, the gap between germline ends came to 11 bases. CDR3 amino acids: CASSQAEGVNTEAFF. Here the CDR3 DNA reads TGCGCCAGCAGCCAAGCGGAGGGGGTAAACACTGAAGCTTTCTTT.

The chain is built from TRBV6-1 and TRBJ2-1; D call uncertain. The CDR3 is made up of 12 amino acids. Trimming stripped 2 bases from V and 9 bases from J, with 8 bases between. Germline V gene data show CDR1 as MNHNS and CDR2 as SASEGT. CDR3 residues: CASSESVGEQFF. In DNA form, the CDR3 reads TGTGCCAGCAGTGAATCCGTCGGTGAGCAGTTCTTC.

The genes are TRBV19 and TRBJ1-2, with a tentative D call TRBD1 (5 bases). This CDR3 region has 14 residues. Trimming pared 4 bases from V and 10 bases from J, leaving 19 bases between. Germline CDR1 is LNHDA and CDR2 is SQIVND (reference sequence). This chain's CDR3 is CASSRDGGRIDYTF. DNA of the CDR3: TGTGCCAGTAGTAGGGACGGGGGAAGGATTGACTACACCTTC.

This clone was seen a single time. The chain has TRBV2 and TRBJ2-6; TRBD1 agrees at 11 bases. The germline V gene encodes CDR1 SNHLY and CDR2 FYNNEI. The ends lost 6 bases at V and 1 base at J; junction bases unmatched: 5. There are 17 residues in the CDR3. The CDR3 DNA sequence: TGTGCCAGCAGCCGGGACAGGGGGTCGTCTGGGGCCAACGTCCTGACTTTC. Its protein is CASSRDRGSSGANVLTF.

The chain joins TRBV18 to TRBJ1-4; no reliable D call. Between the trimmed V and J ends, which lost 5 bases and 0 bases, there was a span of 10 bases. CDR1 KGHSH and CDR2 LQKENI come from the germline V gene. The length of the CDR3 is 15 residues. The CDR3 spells CASSSRTATNEKLFF. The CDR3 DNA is TGTGCCAGCTCATCCCGGACGGCAACTAATGAAAAACTGTTTTTT. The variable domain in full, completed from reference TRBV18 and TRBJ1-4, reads NAGVMQNPRHLVRRRGQEARLRCSPMKGHSHVYWYRQLPEEGLKFMVYLQKENIIDESGMPKERFSAEFPKEGPSILRIQQVVRGDSAAYFCASSSRTATNEKLFFGSGTQLSVL.

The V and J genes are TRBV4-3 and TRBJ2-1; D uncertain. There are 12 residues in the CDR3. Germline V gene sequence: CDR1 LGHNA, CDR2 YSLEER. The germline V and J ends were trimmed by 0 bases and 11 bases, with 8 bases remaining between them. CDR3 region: CASSQEAPQQFF. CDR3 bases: TGCGCCAGCAGCCAAGAGGCGCCTCAGCAGTTCTTC.

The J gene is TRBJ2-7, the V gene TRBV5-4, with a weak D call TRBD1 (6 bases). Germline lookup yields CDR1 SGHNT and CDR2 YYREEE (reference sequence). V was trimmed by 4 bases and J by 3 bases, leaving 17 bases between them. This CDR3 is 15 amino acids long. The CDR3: CASSQQGSVVYEQYF. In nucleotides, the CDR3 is TGTGCCAGCAGCCAACAGGGTTCGGTGGTCTACGAGCAGTACTTC.

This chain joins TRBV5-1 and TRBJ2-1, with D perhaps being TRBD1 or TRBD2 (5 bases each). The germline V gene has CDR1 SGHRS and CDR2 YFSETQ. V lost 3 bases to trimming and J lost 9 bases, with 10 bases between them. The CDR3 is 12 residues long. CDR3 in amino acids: CASSWERGEQFF. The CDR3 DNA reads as TGCGCCAGCAGCTGGGAGAGGGGTGAGCAGTTCTTC. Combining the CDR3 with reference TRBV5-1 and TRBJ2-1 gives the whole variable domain KAGVTQTPRYLIKTRGQQVTLSCSPISGHRSVSWYQQTPGQGLQFLFEYFSETQRNKGNFPGRFSGRQFSNSRSEMNVSTLELGDSALYLCASSWERGEQFFGPGTRLTVL.

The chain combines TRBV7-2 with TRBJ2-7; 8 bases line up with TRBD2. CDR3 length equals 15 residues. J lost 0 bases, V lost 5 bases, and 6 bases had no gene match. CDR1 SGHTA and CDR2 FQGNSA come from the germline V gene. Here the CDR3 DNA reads TGTGCCAGCAGCCCTACTAGCGGACCCTCCTACGAGCAGTACTTC. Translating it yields CASSPTSGPSYEQYF.

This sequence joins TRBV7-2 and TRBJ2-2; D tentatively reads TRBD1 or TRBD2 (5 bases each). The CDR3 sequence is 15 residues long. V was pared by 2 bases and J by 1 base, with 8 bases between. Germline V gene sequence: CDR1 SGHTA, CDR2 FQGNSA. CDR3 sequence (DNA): TGTGCCAGCAGCTTATGGGGGATGAACACCGGGGAGCTGTTTTTT. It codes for CASSLWGMNTGELFF. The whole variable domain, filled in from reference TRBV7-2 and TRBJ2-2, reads GAGVSQSPSNKVTEKGKDVELRCDPISGHTALYWYRQSLGQGLEFLIYFQGNSAPDKSGLPSDRFSAERTGGSVSTLTIQRTQQEDSAVYLCASSLWGMNTGELFFGEGSRLTVL.

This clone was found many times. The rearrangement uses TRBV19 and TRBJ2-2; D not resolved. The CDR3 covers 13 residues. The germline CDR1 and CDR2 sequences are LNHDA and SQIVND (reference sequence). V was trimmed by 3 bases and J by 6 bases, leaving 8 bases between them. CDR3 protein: CASSMVPPGELFF. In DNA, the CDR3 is TGTGCCAGTAGTATGGTTCCCCCCGGGGAGCTGTTTTTT. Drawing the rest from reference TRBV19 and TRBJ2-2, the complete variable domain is DGGITQSPKYLFRKEGQNVTLSCEQNLNHDAMYWYRQDPGQGLRLIYYSQIVNDFQKGDIAEGYSVSREKKESFPLTVTSAQKNPTAFYLCASSMVPPGELFFGEGSRLTVL.

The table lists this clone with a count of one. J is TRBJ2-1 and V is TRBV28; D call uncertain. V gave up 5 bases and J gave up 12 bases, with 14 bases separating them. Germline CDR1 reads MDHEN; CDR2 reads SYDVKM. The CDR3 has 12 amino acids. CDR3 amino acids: CASSPGKKGQFF. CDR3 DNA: TGTGCCAGCAGTCCTGGGAAGAAAGGGCAGTTCTTC.

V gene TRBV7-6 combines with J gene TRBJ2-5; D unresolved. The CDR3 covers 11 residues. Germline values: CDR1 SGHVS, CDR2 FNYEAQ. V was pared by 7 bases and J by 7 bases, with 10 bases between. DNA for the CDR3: TGTGCCAGCACCCTCCGAGGGACCCAGTACTTC. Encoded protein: CASTLRGTQYF.

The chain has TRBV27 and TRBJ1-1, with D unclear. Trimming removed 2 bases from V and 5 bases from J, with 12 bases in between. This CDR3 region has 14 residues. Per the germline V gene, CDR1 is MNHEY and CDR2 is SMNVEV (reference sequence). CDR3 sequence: CASSLTGIKTEAFF. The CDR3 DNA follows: TGTGCCAGCAGTTTAACGGGAATTAAGACTGAAGCTTTCTTT.

The CDR3 sequence: CASSPGRLENIQYF. In DNA form, the CDR3 reads TGTGCCAGCAGCCCTGGACGCCTCGAAAACATTCAGTACTTC. The chain is built from TRBV7-8 and TRBJ2-4; no reliable D call. The length of the CDR3 is 14 residues. Germline loops: CDR1 SGHVS, CDR2 FQNEAQ. V dropped 5 bases and J dropped 5 bases, with 13 bases sitting between them.

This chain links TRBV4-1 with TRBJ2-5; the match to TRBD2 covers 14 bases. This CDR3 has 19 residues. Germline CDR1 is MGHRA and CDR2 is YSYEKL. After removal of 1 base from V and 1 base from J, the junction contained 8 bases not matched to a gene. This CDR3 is CASSQGRLAGGSFQETQYF. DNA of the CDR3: TGCGCCAGCAGCCAAGGCCGACTAGCGGGAGGGTCCTTCCAAGAGACCCAGTACTTC.

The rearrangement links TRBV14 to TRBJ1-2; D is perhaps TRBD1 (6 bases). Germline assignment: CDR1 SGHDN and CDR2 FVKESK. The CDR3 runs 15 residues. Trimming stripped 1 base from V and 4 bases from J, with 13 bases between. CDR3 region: CASSQGQGMGYGYTF. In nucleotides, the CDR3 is TGTGCCAGCAGCCAAGGGCAGGGGATGGGCTATGGCTACACCTTC.

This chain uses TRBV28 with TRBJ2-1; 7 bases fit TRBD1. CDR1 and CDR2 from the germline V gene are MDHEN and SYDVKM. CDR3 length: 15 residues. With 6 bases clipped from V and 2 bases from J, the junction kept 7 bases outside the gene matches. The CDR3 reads CASRTRQGTYNEQFF. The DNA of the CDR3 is TGTGCCAGCAGGACAAGACAGGGAACCTACAATGAGCAGTTCTTC.

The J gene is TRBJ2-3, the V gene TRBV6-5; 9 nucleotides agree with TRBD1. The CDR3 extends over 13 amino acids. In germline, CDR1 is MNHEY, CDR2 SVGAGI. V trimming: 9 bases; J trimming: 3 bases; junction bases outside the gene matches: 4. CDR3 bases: TGTGCCAGTCGGGACAGGGTAACAGATACGCAGTATTTT. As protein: CASRDRVTDTQYF.

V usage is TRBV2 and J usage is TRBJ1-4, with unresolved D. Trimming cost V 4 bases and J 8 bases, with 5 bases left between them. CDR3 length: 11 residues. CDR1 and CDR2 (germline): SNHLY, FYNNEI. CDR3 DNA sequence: TGTGCCAGCAGTGCGGAGGAAAAACTGTTTTTT. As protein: CASSAEEKLFF.

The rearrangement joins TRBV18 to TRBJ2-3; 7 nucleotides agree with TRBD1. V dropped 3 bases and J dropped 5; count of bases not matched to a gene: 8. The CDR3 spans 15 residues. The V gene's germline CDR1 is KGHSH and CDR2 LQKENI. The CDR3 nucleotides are TGTGCCAGCTCACCTAGACAGGGAAGTGAAGATACGCAGTATTTT. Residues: CASSPRQGSEDTQYF.

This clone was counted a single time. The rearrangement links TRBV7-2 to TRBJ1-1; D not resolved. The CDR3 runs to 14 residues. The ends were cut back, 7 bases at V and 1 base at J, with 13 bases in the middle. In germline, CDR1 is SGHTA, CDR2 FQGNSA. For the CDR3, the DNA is TGTGCCAGCACCTCCTCGGTTCGGAACACTGAAGCTTTCTTT. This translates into CASTSSVRNTEAFF.

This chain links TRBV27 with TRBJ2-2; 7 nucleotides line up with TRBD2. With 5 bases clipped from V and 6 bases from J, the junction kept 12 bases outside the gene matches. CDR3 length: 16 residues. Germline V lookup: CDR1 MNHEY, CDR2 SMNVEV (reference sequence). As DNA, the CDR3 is TGTGCCAGCAGTCGACGGAGCGGGATGTTTCCCGGGGAGCTGTTTTTT. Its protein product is CASSRRSGMFPGELFF.